What follows is one T cell receptor beta chain and its context. Antigen specificity is unknown. The data stem from a study of T cell responses to AZD1222 COVID-19 vaccine. The table came from immunoSEQ multiplex PCR; TCRdb's copy has only in-frame clones and leaves some out. The profile shows 110,000 or so clones, over 75% of them singletons. Study outcomes and limitations: Variant regions that are unmutated are reportedly the target of nearly half of spike-specific TCRs. Repertoires in all cases were sampled only once the peak T cell response had passed. Breadth and depth of Spike-specific TCRs rose after two AZD1222 doses.

Specimen: peripheral blood, collected on day 0 of AZD1222 vaccination. This clonotype was obtained from an adult in good health.

The CDR3 region is CASSEVGAAPYEQYF. The CDR3 DNA reads TGCGCCAGCAGCGAGGTAGGGGCCGCACCGTACGAGCAGTACTTC. The chain uses TRBV4-3 and TRBJ2-7; possibly TRBD1 for D (5 bases). The CDR3 length is 15 residues. The V and J ends lost 5 bases and 4 bases respectively, with 18 bases between them. The V gene's germline CDR1 is LGHNA and CDR2 YSLEER.